The 32 T cell receptor beta chains below were found in one sample sequenced in a study of regulatory T cells in long-lasting Graves disease. Described time point: persistent/refractory GD, antithyroid drugs over 5 years with positive TRAb. From PBMCs, RNA was extracted and then used to make the TCR library. Both iRepertoire HTBI primers and Arm-PCR of CDR3 regions were used to build the TCR beta libraries. TCRdb ran MiXCR on the multiplex PCR reads and lists one entry per CDR3 protein. The sample lists more than 350,000 distinct CDR3 sequences, 21% occurring once. Sequencing used peripheral blood mononuclear cells (PBMCs), obtained when the disease was refractory, from a patient treated with antithyroid drugs. These receptors all come from a female donor with Graves disease.

The chain employs TRBV28 and TRBJ2-7; unclear D gene. The CDR3 sequence is 15 residues long. Germline assignment: CDR1 MDHEN and CDR2 SYDVKM. The ends were cut back, 3 bases at V and 2 bases at J, with 14 bases in the middle. The CDR3 protein is CASSFRASPPYEQYF. DNA of the CDR3: TGTGCCAGCAGTTTCCGGGCTTCGCCGCCCTACGAGCAGTACTTC.

About this clonotype itself: Given a much more abundant clone one base away, this may be a read error. The rearrangement uses TRBV12-3 or TRBV12-4 and TRBJ1-5; 8 bases match TRBD1. V shed 3 bases, J shed 6 bases, and the junction held 19 bases outside the gene matches. This CDR3 is built from 19 residues. In nucleotides, the CDR3 is TGTGCCAGCAGTTTTTCACCCGTCCCGGGACAGGTTTTCAGTCAGCCCCAGCATTTT. Protein sequence: CASSFSPVPGQVFSQPQHF.

This chain joins TRBV6-1 and TRBJ2-1; D is perhaps TRBD1 (6 bases). There are 12 residues in the CDR3. The V gene's germline CDR1 is MNHNS and CDR2 SASEGT. Trimming stripped 6 bases from V and 7 bases from J, with 10 bases between. The CDR3 protein is CASRQGQNEQFF. The CDR3, as DNA: TGTGCCAGCAGGCAGGGGCAAAATGAGCAGTTCTTC.

This clonotype was counted between two and nine times. Germline is not matched at one junction end, which may reflect a read error. V and J are TRBV30 and TRBJ2-2; D perhaps matches TRBD2 (6 bases). Germline-derived CDR1 and CDR2 are GTSNPN and SVGIG (reference sequence). CDR3 length equals 14 residues. The CDR3 coding sequence is TGTGCCCGGAGTGGGAGGCGGGACGCCGGGGAGCTGTTTTTT. The encoded protein is CARSGRRDAGELFF.

Many counts were recorded for this clonotype. This chain links TRBV28 with TRBJ1-2; possibly TRBD1 for D (5 bases). There are 16 residues in the CDR3. The V end lost 7 bases, the J end lost 6 bases, and 24 bases lay between the germline ends. Germline CDR1 reads MDHEN; CDR2 reads SYDVKM. The CDR3 DNA follows: TGTGCCAGCAAGAGGAGGCAGGGATCACTTCGGGATGGCTACACCTTC. It encodes CASKRRQGSLRDGYTF.

This clonotype was recorded many times. This chain uses TRBV28 with TRBJ2-4; unclear D gene. Looked up from germline, CDR1 is MDHEN and CDR2 is SYDVKM. CDR3 length: 19 residues. The V end lost 6 bases, the J end lost 1 base, and 25 bases lay between the germline ends. The CDR3 DNA is TGTGCCAGCAGCACTTACCGATTGACCGGATCTATGGCCAAAAACATTCAGTACTTC. This translates into CASSTYRLTGSMAKNIQYF.

This clonotype was counted ten times or more. A read error may account for a junction end that differs from germline. The J gene is TRBJ1-2, the V gene TRBV3-1; D remains unclear. Looked up from germline, CDR1 is LGHDT and CDR2 is YNNKEL (reference sequence). The length of the CDR3 is 11 residues. For the CDR3, the DNA is TGTGCCAGCAGCCAATCGTCCCGCGCAGAATTC. Amino acids: CASSQSSRAEF.

V usage is TRBV10-3 and J usage is TRBJ2-7; 8 bases are a match to TRBD1. The V segment lost 6 bases and the J segment 5 bases; nucleotides outside the gene matches: 15. The CDR3 spans 16 residues. Germline values: CDR1 ENHRY, CDR2 SYGVKD. CDR3 residues: CAIRKRTGPTGDEQYF. DNA for the CDR3: TGTGCCATCAGGAAACGGACAGGGCCGACTGGTGACGAGCAGTACTTC.

In this sample, this clonotype turned up many times. V and J are TRBV3-1 and TRBJ2-2; D remains ambiguous. In germline, CDR1 is LGHDT, CDR2 YNNKEL (reference sequence). Trimming removed 4 bases from V and 4 bases from J, with 10 bases in between. This CDR3 has 14 residues. The CDR3 loop reads CASSPLLGTGELFF. The CDR3 DNA sequence: TGTGCCAGCAGCCCATTACTGGGCACCGGGGAGCTGTTTTTT.

This clonotype was found many times. The chain recombines TRBV15 with TRBJ1-2; D ambiguous. V gave up 1 base and J gave up 4 bases, with 13 bases separating them. The CDR3 length is 15 residues. Germline CDR1 and CDR2: LNHNV and YYDKDF (reference sequence). The DNA of the CDR3 is TGTGCCACCAGCAGAGGGGGAGCAGACTTCTATGGCTACACCTTC. Translating it yields CATSRGGADFYGYTF.

This clonotype was counted between two and nine times. The chain employs TRBV15 and TRBJ1-1; no definite D call. Trimming cost V 6 bases and J 0 bases, with 5 bases left between them. The CDR3 has 12 amino acids. Germline CDR1 and CDR2: LNHNV and YYDKDF (reference sequence). The CDR3 here is CATRTVNTEAFF. The CDR3 nucleotides are TGTGCCACCAGGACGGTGAACACTGAAGCTTTCTTT.

This clonotype appeared many times. The V gene is TRBV3-1, the J gene TRBJ1-5; 9 bases are shared with TRBD1. Per germline, CDR1 LGHDT and CDR2 YNNKEL (reference sequence). The V and J ends lost 4 bases and 4 bases, in that order; junction bases with no gene match: 2. The length of the CDR3 is 14 residues. In DNA form, the CDR3 reads TGTGCCAGCAGCCGGACAGGGGTTAATCAGCCCCAGCATTTT. It specifies CASSRTGVNQPQHF.

This clonotype was observed at least ten times. V usage is TRBV20-1 and J usage is TRBJ2-5, with 7 bases fitting TRBD1. J lost 2 bases, V lost 3 bases, and 12 bases had no gene match. This CDR3 spans 16 amino acids. Germline V gives CDR1 DFQATT, CDR2 SNEGSKA (reference sequence). CDR3 in DNA: TGCAGTGCTAGGGCCCCCCGAAGGGGGCGACAAGAGACCCAGTACTTC. It translates to CSARAPRRGRQETQYF.

The chain carries TRBV6-1 and TRBJ1-3; tentatively, D is TRBD1 (6 bases). Germline V gene data show CDR1 as MNHNS and CDR2 as SASEGT. With 5 bases removed from V and 0 bases from J, the gap between germline ends came to 11 bases. This CDR3 region has 15 residues. The CDR3 reads CASSRTDSSGNTIYF. The DNA of the CDR3 is TGTGCCAGCAGTCGGACGGACAGCTCTGGAAACACCATATATTTT.

V and J are TRBV28 and TRBJ1-1; D is perhaps TRBD1 (6 bases). V was cut by 5 bases and J by 1 base, with 11 bases left in between. Germline V gene lookup returns CDR1 MDHEN and CDR2 SYDVKM. The CDR3 runs to 14 residues. CDR3 nucleotide sequence: TGTGCCAGCAGTATCTGGACAGCGAACACTGAAGCTTTCTTT. Translated: CASSIWTANTEAFF.

This clonotype occurred many times. The chain combines TRBV5-1 with TRBJ1-2, with D perhaps matching TRBD1 (6 bases). Trimming took 2 bases from V and 8 from J, leaving 19 bases between them. Germline CDR1 and CDR2: SGHRS and YFSETQ. The CDR3 covers 15 residues. The CDR3 spells CASSLQPGDGGGYTF. CDR3 coding DNA: TGCGCCAGCAGCTTACAACCCGGGGACGGGGGCGGCTACACCTTC.

Many counts were recorded for this clonotype. This chain links TRBV9 with TRBJ2-7; possible D gene TRBD1, 6 bases. Trimming took 0 bases from V and 5 from J, leaving 18 bases between them. Germline assignment: CDR1 SGDLS and CDR2 YYNGEE. The CDR3 sequence is 16 residues long. The CDR3 nucleotides read TGTGCCAGCAGCGTAGAGGTCGCAGGGGCAAGGAACGAGCAGTACTTC. Translating it yields CASSVEVAGARNEQYF. The variable domain in full, with the rest retrieved from reference TRBV9 and TRBJ2-7, is DSGVTQTPKHLITATGQRVTLRCSPRSGDLSVYWYQQSLDQGLQFLIQYYNGEERAKGNILERFSAQQFPDLHSELNLSSLELGDSALYFCASSVEVAGARNEQYFGPGTRLTVT.

The chain joins TRBV3-1 to TRBJ2-3; 7 bases are a match to TRBD1. Germline values: CDR1 LGHDT, CDR2 YNNKEL (reference sequence). The CDR3 totals 14 residues. Germline trimming cut 2 bases from V and 5 bases from J; bases unmatched to any gene: 4. As DNA, the CDR3 is TGTGCCAGCAGCCAACGACAGGGTGGAGATACGCAGTATTTT. Translation: CASSQRQGGDTQYF.

The rearrangement uses TRBV7-8 and TRBJ2-7, with D uncertain. The CDR3 contains 16 residues. Germline loops: CDR1 SGHVS, CDR2 FQNEAQ. V was pared by 0 bases and J by 2 bases, with 14 bases between. This CDR3 reads CASSLAAGLPTYEQYF. The CDR3 DNA is TGTGCCAGCAGCTTAGCGGCCGGCCTCCCGACCTACGAGCAGTACTTC. The variable domain in full, completed from reference TRBV7-8 and TRBJ2-7, reads GAGVSQSPRYKVAKRGQDVALRCDPISGHVSLFWYQQALGQGPEFLTYFQNEAQLDKSGLPSDRFFAERPEGSVSTLKIQRTQQEDSAVYLCASSLAAGLPTYEQYFGPGTRLTVT.

This clonotype has a handful of counts. The genes are TRBV20-1 and TRBJ2-7; 8 bases are shared with TRBD1. Per germline, CDR1 DFQATT and CDR2 SNEGSKA (reference sequence). The V gene end was trimmed by 3 bases and the J gene end by 1 base; junction bases not matched to a gene: 2. This CDR3 spans 13 amino acids. The CDR3 reads CSARDRASYEQYF. The CDR3 DNA reads TGCAGTGCTAGGGACAGGGCTTCCTACGAGCAGTACTTC.

This rearrangement joins TRBV28 to TRBJ2-7, with TRBD1 identical over 9 bases. CDR1 and CDR2 (germline): MDHEN, SYDVKM. V was pared by 6 bases and J by 7 bases, with 19 bases of the junction left unmatched. The CDR3 contains 17 residues. The CDR3 nucleotides are TGTGCCAGCAGCGGGACACGGGGAACAGGGGGCCGGTGGGAGCAGTACTTC. Translating gives CASSGTRGTGGRWEQYF.

This clonotype has a count of ten or more. This chain links TRBV6-1 with TRBJ2-5, with a weak D call TRBD1 (6 bases). The CDR3 spans 13 residues. CDR1 and CDR2 (germline): MNHNS, SASEGT. With 4 bases removed from V and 2 bases from J, the gap between germline ends came to 8 bases. CDR3 protein: CASSGTGQETQYF. In nucleotides, the CDR3 is TGTGCCAGCAGTGGTACAGGGCAAGAGACCCAGTACTTC.

Many counts were recorded for this clonotype. The chain recombines TRBV2 with TRBJ2-7; D not certain. Germline assignment: CDR1 SNHLY and CDR2 FYNNEI. V lost 6 bases and J 2 bases, leaving 8 bases between the germline ends. This CDR3 region has 12 residues. In DNA, the CDR3 is TGTGCCAGCAGGGGGAAAGCCTACGAGCAGTACTTC. Its protein product is CASRGKAYEQYF.

This clonotype was counted many times. This chain connects TRBV6-5 to TRBJ1-1; D uncertain. Germline V gene sequence: CDR1 MNHEY, CDR2 SVGAGI. The CDR3 spans 14 residues. Trimming took 2 bases from V and 0 from J, leaving 7 bases between them. Here the CDR3 DNA reads TGTGCCAGCAGTTACGGCACCTTGAACACTGAAGCTTTCTTT. This translates into CASSYGTLNTEAFF.

In its sample, this clonotype was seen a few times. The CDR3 coding sequence is TGTGCCAGTAGTATAGATCCGCGACAGCTAAACAATCAGCCCCAGCATTTT. The encoded protein is CASSIDPRQLNNQPQHF. This chain joins TRBV19 and TRBJ1-5, with a tentative D call TRBD1 (5 bases). This CDR3 comprises 17 residues. V was shortened by 0 bases and J by 3 bases, with 15 bases between the two germline ends. Germline CDR1 LNHDA, CDR2 SQIVND (reference sequence).

This clonotype was detected many times. The chain uses TRBV27 and TRBJ1-5; 7 bases map to TRBD1. The germline V gene has CDR1 MNHEY and CDR2 SMNVEV (reference sequence). This CDR3 region has 15 residues. The trim removed 8 bases at V and 2 bases at J, leaving 9 bases unmatched. Here the CDR3 DNA reads TGTGCCAGCGACAGGGTCGGTTCTGGCAATCAGCCCCAGCATTTT. It specifies CASDRVGSGNQPQHF.

This clonotype was found many times. The chain joins TRBV6-5 to TRBJ2-5, with D uncertain. V lost 2 bases to trimming and J lost 2 bases, with 15 bases between them. The CDR3 extends over 16 amino acids. The germline V gene encodes CDR1 MNHEY and CDR2 SVGAGI. CDR3 sequence (DNA): TGTGCCAGCAGTTACGGTTCAAGACACACTCAAGAGACCCAGTACTTC. As protein: CASSYGSRHTQETQYF.

This clonotype has a handful of counts. The chain uses TRBV27 and TRBJ1-2; the D is unclear. Trimming removed 2 bases at V and 2 bases at J, with 6 bases between. CDR1 MNHEY and CDR2 SMNVEV come from the germline V gene (reference sequence). The CDR3 runs to 13 residues. The CDR3 protein is CASSLAVNYGYTF. CDR3 DNA: TGTGCCAGCAGTTTAGCGGTGAACTATGGCTACACCTTC.

Turning to this clonotype: A single base separates this from a much larger clone, so it may be a read error. The chain recombines TRBV15 with TRBJ1-2; the D is unclear. CDR3 length: 15 residues. Germline V CDR1 and CDR2: LNHNV, YYDKDF (reference sequence). This CDR3 reads CATSRDPPDNYGYAF. The CDR3 DNA reads as TGTGCCACCAGCAGAGATCCCCCAGATAACTATGGCTACGCCTTC.

For this clonotype: A much larger clone differs by one base, so this may be a read error. V gene TRBV6-1 combines with J gene TRBJ2-7; TRBD2 matches 7 bases. Losses at the gene ends were 2 bases for V and 2 bases for J; bases not matched to a gene: 6. CDR1 and CDR2 from the germline V gene are MNHNS and SASEGT. The CDR3 totals 15 residues. The CDR3, as DNA: TGTGCCAGCAGTGAACTAACTAGCGAGGCCTACGAGCAGTACTTC. Encoded protein: CASSELTSEAYEQYF.

This clonotype was detected ten times or more. The V gene is TRBV12-3 or TRBV12-4, the J gene TRBJ2-2; D unresolved. V was cut by 3 bases and J by 3 bases, with 5 bases left in between. The CDR3 loop spans 13 amino acids. CDR3 in amino acids: CASSFTDTGELFF. The CDR3 nucleotides are TGTGCCAGCAGTTTCACGGACACCGGGGAGCTGTTTTTT.

This rearrangement joins TRBV20-1 to TRBJ2-7; no reliable D call. Germline-derived CDR1 and CDR2 are DFQATT and SNEGSKA (reference sequence). Trimming shortened V by 3 bases and J by 1 base, and 7 bases separated the two germline ends. The CDR3 consists of 12 residues. The CDR3 loop is CSASLLSYEQYF. CDR3 in DNA: TGCAGTGCTAGTCTCCTTTCCTACGAGCAGTACTTC.